A single sample gave rise to the 6 T cell receptor beta chains below, sequenced in a study of T-cell memory formation after mild COVID-19. MiXCR, applied by TCRdb to the 5' RACE reads, yields one record per CDR3 protein. Counted here are around 310,000 distinct CDR3 sequences, 20% occurring once; the ten biggest clones make up over 20%. Sequencing was performed on PBMCs or a T cell subset sorted from them (not recorded which). The receptors come from a man between 18 and 29 years old who had mild COVID-19 (a few samples of this study predate the infection). Cell type and time point are not known.

The chain couples TRBV3-1 to TRBJ1-4; unclear D gene. The V end was cut by 5 bases, the J end by 5 bases, with 15 bases between. Germline lookup yields CDR1 LGHDT and CDR2 YNNKEL (reference sequence). This CDR3 contains 15 residues. DNA of the CDR3: TGTGCCAGCAGCGAAGGCCCGGACCTCAATGAAAAACTGTTTTTT. It specifies CASSEGPDLNEKLFF.

This clonotype showed up just a few times. This sequence joins TRBV19 and TRBJ2-5, with 8 bases identical to TRBD2. The CDR3 consists of 16 residues. V lost 9 bases and J lost 5; bases outside the gene matches: 17. CDR1 and CDR2 from the germline V gene are LNHDA and SQIVND (reference sequence). The CDR3 DNA reads as TGTGCCAGCTCCTGGCGGGGGGCGCGAAGGAAGGAGACCCAGTACTTC. Its translation is CASSWRGARRKETQYF.

The CDR3 spells CSDEQGYGYTF. CDR3 in DNA: TGCAGCGACGAACAGGGGTATGGCTACACCTTC. The chain carries TRBV29-1 and TRBJ1-2, with 7 bases fitting TRBD1. The CDR3 loop spans 11 amino acids. Unmatched junction bases numbered 4, after V lost 7 bases and J lost 5 bases. The germline gives CDR1 SQVTM, CDR2 ANQGSEA.

The rearrangement links TRBV2 to TRBJ1-1, with D hard to call. V lost 8 bases to trimming and J lost 1 base, with 11 bases between them. The CDR3 extends over 13 amino acids. The germline CDR1 and CDR2 sequences are SNHLY and FYNNEI. The chain's CDR3 is CASLPESNTEAFF. CDR3 bases: TGTGCCAGCCTCCCGGAGTCGAACACTGAAGCTTTCTTT.

The chain carries TRBV4-3 and TRBJ2-2, with D hard to call. Trimming pared 1 base from V and 3 bases from J, leaving 12 bases between. CDR1 is LGHNA, CDR2 YSLEER, per germline. This CDR3 has 16 residues. The CDR3 DNA sequence: TGCGCCAGCAGCCAAGTATCTTACCGGGACACCGGGGAGCTGTTTTTT. This translates into CASSQVSYRDTGELFF.

The gene calls are TRBV20-1 and TRBJ1-6; 9 nucleotides agree with TRBD1. CDR3 length: 16 amino acids. Germline loops: CDR1 DFQATT, CDR2 SNEGSKA (reference sequence). V dropped 0 bases and J dropped 10; count of bases not matched to a gene: 10. This chain's CDR3 is CSARDLEGQGSSPLHF. As DNA, the CDR3 is TGCAGTGCTAGAGATCTTGAGGGACAGGGAAGCTCACCCCTCCACTTT.